This T cell receptor (beta chain) comes out of a study of control samples from healthy donors and cancer patients. Germline V gene data show CDR1 as SGHVS and CDR2 as FNYEAQ. V lost 5 bases, J lost 3 bases, and 12 bases stayed unmatched. There are 16 residues in the CDR3. The repertoire was sequenced with immunoSEQ multiplex PCR; TCRdb's copy has only in-frame clones and lacks some. The sample lists around 180,000 clones, around 92% occurring once. The sequence was obtained from a woman in her thirties or forties in good health. V is TRBV7-6 and J is TRBJ1-1, with 7 positions matching TRBD1. The sample consisted of blood. The DNA for the CDR3 is TGTGCCAGCAGCCAAGTGGACAGTCAGGGGGACACTGAAGCTTTCTTT. Translating gives CASSQVDSQGDTEAFF.